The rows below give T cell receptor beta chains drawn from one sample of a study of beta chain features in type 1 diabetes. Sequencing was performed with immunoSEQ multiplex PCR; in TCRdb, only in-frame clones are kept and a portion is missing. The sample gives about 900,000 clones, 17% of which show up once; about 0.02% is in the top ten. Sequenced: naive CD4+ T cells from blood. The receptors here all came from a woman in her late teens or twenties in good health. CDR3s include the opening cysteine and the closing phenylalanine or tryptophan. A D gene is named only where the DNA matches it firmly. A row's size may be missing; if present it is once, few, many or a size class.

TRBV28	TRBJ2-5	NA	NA	TGTGCCAGCAGCGGAATCCAAGAGACCCAGTACTTC	CASSGIQETQYF
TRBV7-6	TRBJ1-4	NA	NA	TGTGCCAGCAGCCGACCCACCAGGGGAACTAATGAAAAACTGTTTTTT	CASSRPTRGTNEKLFF
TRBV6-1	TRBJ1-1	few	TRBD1	TGTGCCAGCAGTGTGCCACAGGGGGCTACCCCAGGCACTGAAGCTTTCTTT	CASSVPQGATPGTEAFF
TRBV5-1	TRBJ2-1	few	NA	TGCGCCAGCAGCTTGGTTGCAGGTACCTACAATGAGCAGTTCTTC	CASSLVAGTYNEQFF
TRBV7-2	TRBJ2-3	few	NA	TGTGCCAGCAGCTACCTACACGACACGGGTACGCAGTATTTT	CASSYLHDTGTQYF
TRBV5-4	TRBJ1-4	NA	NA	TGTGCCAGCAGCTCCGCCACAAGTAATGAAAAACTGTTTTTT	CASSSATSNEKLFF
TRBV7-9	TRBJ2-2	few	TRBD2	TGTGCCAGCAGCTCCGGACTAGCGGGAGGTGCCGGGGAGCTGTTTTTT	CASSSGLAGGAGELFF
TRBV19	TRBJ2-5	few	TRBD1	TGTGCCAGTAGTGGACAGGGCCAAGAGACCCAGTACTTC	CASSGQGQETQYF
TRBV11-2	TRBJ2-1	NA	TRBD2	TGTGCCAGCAGCAAGACTAGCGGGAGCTCCTACAATGAGCAGTTCTTC	CASSKTSGSSYNEQFF
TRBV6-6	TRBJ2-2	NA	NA	TGTGCCAGCAGGGGGTCGGGCACCGGGGAGCTGTTTTTT	CASRGSGTGELFF
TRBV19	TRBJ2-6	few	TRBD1	TGTGCCAGTAGTATGTACAGGGGGCTTGATGGGGCCAACGTCCTGACTTTC	CASSMYRGLDGANVLTF
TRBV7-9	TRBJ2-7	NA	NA	TGTGCCACTCAGGGATTTTCGCGCGCTTCCTACGAGCAGTACTTC	CATQGFSRASYEQYF
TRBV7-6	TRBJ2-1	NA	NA	TGTGCCAGCAGCCAGGCTGGTGCTTACAATGAGCAGTTCTTC	CASSQAGAYNEQFF
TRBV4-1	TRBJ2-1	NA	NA	TGCGCCAGCAGCCAAGGTGTTCTTAGGAGCTCCTACAATGAGCAGTTCTTC	CASSQGVLRSSYNEQFF
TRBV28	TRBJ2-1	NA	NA	TGTGCCAGCAGCCAAGGGGGAGAGGGCGAGCAGTTCTTC	CASSQGGEGEQFF
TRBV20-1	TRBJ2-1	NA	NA	TGCAGTGCTAGAAAGGCTTTACAGTTCTTC	CSARKALQFF
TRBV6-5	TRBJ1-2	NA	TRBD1	TGTGCCAGCAGTACTAGCGGGACAGGGAACTATGGCTACACCTTC	CASSTSGTGNYGYTF
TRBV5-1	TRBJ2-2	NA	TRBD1	TGCGCCAGCAGCGCCATAGGGGGCGATTTTGCCGGGGAGCTGTTTTTT	CASSAIGGDFAGELFF
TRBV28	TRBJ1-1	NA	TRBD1	TGTGCCAGCAGTTCCCCTGGACAGGGTCACACTGAAGCTTTCTTT	CASSSPGQGHTEAFF
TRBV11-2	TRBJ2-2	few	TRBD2	TGTGCCAGCAGCTTAGAGGGACTAGCGACCGGGGAGCTGTTTTTT	CASSLEGLATGELFF
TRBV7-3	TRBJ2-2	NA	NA	TGTGCCAGCAGCTTTCAGGGTCCCACCGGGGAGCTGTTTTTT	CASSFQGPTGELFF
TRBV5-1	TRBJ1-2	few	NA	TGCGCCAGCAGCTTGGAACTTCCTAACTATGGCTACACCTTC	CASSLELPNYGYTF
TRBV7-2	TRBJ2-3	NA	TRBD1	TGTGCCAGCAGCTTAGGGGACAGGATCACAGATACGCAGTATTTT	CASSLGDRITDTQYF
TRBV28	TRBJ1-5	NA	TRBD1	TGTGCCAGCAGTTTGGGAAAGACAGGGCGGGTGGATCAGCCCCAGCATTTT	CASSLGKTGRVDQPQHF
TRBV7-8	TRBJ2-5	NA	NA	TGTGCCAGCAGCTTGGGGGCAGGGGCCCTCCAAGAGACCCAGTACTTC	CASSLGAGALQETQYF